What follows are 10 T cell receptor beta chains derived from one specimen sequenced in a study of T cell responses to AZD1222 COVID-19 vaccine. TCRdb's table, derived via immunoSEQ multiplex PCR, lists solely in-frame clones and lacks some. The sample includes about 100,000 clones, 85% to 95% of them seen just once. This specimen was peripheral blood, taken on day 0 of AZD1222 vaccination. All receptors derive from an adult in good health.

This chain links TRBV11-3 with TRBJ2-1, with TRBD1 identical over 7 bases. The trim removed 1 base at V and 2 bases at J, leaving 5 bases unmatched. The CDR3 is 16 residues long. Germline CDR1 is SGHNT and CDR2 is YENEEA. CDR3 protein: CASSLGDRATYNEQFF. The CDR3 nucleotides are TGTGCCAGCAGCTTAGGGGACAGAGCTACCTACAATGAGCAGTTCTTC.

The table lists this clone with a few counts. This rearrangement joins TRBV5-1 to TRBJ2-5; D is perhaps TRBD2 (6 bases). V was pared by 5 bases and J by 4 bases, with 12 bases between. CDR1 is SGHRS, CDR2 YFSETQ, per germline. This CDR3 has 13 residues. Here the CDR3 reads CASSYGSTETQYF. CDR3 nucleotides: TGCGCCAGCAGTTACGGGAGTACAGAGACCCAGTACTTC.

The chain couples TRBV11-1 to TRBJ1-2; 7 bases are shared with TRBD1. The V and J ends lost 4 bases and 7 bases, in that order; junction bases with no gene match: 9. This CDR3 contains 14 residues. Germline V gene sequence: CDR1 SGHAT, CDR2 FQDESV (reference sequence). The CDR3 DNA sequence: TGTGCCAGCAGCTATGCCTCACAGGGGATTGGCTACACCTTC. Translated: CASSYASQGIGYTF.

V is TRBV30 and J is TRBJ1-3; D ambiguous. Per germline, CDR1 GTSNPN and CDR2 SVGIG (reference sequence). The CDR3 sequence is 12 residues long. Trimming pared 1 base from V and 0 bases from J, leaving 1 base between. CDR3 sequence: CAWSDSGNTIYF. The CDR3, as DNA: TGTGCCTGGAGTGACTCTGGAAACACCATATATTTT.

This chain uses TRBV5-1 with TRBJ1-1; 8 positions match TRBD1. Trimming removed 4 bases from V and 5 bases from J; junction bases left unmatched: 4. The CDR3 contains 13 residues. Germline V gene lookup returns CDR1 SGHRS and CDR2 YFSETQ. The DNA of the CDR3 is TGCGCCAGCAGCCCGGACAGGGTAACTGAAGCTTTCTTT. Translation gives CASSPDRVTEAFF.

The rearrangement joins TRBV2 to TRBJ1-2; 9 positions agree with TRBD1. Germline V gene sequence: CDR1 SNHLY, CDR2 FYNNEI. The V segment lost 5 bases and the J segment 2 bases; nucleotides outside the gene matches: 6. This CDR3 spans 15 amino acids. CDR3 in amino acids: CASSPRTGANYGYTF. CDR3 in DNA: TGTGCCAGCAGTCCCCGGACAGGGGCCAACTATGGCTACACCTTC.

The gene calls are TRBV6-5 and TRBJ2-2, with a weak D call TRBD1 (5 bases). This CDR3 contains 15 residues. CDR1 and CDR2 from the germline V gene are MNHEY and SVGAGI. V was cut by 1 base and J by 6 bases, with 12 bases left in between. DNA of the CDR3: TGTGCCAGCAGTTACTTTGGGGCGCGCTCCGGGGAGCTGTTTTTT. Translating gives CASSYFGARSGELFF.

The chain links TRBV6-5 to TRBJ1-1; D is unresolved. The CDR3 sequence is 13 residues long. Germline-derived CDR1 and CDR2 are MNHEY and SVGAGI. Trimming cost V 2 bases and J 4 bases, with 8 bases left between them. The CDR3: CASSYKVLTEAFF. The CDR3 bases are TGTGCCAGCAGTTACAAGGTTCTCACTGAAGCTTTCTTT.

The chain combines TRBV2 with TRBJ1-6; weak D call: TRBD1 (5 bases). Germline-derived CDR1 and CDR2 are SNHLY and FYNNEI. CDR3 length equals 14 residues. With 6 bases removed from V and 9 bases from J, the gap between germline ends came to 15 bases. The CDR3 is CASRTGTRSSPLHF. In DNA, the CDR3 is TGTGCCAGCAGGACCGGGACTCGGAGTTCACCCCTCCACTTT.

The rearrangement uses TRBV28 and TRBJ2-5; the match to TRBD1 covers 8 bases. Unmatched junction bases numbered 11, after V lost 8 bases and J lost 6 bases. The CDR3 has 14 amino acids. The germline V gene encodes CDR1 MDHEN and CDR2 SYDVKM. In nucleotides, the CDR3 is TGTGCCAGCCGAACTGGACAGGGTGGGCAGACCCAGTACTTC. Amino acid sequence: CASRTGQGGQTQYF.